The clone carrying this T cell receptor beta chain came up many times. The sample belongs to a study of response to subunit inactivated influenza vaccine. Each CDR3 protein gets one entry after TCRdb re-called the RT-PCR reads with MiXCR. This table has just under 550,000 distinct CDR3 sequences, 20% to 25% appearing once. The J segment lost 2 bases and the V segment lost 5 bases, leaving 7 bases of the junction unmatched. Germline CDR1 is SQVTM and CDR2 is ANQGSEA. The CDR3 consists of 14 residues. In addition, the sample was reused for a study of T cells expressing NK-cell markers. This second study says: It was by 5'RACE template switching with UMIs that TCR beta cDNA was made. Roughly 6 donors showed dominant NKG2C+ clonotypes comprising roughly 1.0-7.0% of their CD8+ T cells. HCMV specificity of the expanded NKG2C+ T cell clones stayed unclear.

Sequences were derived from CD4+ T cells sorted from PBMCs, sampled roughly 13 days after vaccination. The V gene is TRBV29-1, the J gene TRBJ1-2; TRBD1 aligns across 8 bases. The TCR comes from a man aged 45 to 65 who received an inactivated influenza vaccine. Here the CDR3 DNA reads TGCAGCGTTAACTCAGGGGGCGCGAACTATGGCTACACCTTC. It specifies CSVNSGGANYGYTF.